This T cell receptor beta chain was captured in a study of shared T cell receptors in the human thymus. CDR1 SGHTA and CDR2 FQGNSA come from the germline V gene. Trimming cost V 7 bases and J 0 bases, with 26 bases left between them. The CDR3 has 19 amino acids. Assay used: immunoSEQ multiplex PCR; TCRdb lists only in-frame clones, some missing. The profile covers hundreds of thousands of clones, with around 87% appearing a single time and 0.0094% taken by the ten largest. This same sample was also part of a study on human thymus T cells. From that second work: Thymus tissue for the work was resected from patients undergoing corrective heart surgery. Related studies noted strongly shared thymic repertoires across unrelated people.

Input material: thymocytes. This TCR came from a boy under two years old with a congenital heart defect. This sequence joins TRBV7-2 and TRBJ2-3; a weak D match, TRBD1 (5 bases). CDR3 amino acids: CASNPLWGRANSSTDTQYF. The CDR3 region has the DNA TGTGCCAGCAACCCCCTTTGGGGCAGGGCGAATTCTAGCACAGATACGCAGTATTTT.